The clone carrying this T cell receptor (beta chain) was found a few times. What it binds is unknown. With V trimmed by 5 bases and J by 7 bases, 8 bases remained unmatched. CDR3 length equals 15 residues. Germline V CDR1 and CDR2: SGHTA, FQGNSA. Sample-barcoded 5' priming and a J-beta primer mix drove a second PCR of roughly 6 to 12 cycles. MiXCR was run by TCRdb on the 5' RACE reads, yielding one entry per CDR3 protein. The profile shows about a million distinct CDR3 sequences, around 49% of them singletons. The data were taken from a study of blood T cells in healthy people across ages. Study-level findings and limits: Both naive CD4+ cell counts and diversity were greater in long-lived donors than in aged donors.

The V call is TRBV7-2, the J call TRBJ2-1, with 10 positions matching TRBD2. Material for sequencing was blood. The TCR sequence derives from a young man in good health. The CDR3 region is CASSPGVAGGNEQFF. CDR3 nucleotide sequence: TGTGCCAGCAGCCCCGGAGTAGCGGGGGGAAATGAGCAGTTCTTC.